Included here is one T cell receptor beta chain sequence, with context. Amplification of TCR beta CDR3 regions used RNA as the template. Primed by the HTBI set, a first-round RT-PCR was run on the TCR CDR3. MiXCR, run by TCRdb on the multiplex PCR reads, gives a single entry per CDR3 protein. Among hundreds of thousands of distinct CDR3 sequences listed, over 35% were seen once. This sample was taken from a study of T cells in Graves' hyperthyroidism and ophthalmopathy. Study at large: Peripheral blood was drawn at first diagnosis, prior to all treatment.

Trimming removed 7 bases from V and 8 bases from J, with 12 bases in between. Germline CDR1 and CDR2: MNHNS and SASEGT. The CDR3 is 12 residues long. PBMCs were obtained from about 10 ml fresh peripheral blood. The clonotype comes from a woman aged 40 to 49 with Graves' hyperthyroidism. What was sequenced was blood. The chain combines TRBV6-1 with TRBJ1-3; a possible D gene is TRBD1 (5 bases). The CDR3 sequence: CASIRRGHTIYF. The CDR3, as DNA: TGTGCCAGCATCCGTAGGGGCCACACCATATATTTT.